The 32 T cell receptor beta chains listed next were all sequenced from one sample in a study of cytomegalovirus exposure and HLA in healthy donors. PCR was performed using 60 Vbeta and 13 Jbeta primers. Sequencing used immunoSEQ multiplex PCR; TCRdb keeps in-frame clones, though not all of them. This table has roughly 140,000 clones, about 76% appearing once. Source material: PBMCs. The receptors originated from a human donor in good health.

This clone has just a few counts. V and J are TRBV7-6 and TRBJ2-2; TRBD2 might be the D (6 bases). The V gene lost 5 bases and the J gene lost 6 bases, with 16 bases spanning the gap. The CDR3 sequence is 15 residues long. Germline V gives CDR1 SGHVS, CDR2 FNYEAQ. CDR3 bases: TGTGCCAGCAGCCCCAATTTAGCGGACCCCGGGGAGCTGTTTTTT. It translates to CASSPNLADPGELFF.

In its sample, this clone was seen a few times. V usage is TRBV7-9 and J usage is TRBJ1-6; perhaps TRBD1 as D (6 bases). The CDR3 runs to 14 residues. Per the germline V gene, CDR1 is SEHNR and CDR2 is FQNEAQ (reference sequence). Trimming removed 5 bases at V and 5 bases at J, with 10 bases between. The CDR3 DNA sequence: TGTGCCAGCAGCCCTAACAGGGATAATTCACCCCTCCACTTT. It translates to CASSPNRDNSPLHF.

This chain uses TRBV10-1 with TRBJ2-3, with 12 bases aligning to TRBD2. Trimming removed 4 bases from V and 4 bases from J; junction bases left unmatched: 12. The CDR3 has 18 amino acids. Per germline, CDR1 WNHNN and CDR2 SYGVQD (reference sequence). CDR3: CASSAFGLAGRIADTQYF. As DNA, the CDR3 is TGCGCCAGCAGTGCCTTTGGACTAGCGGGAAGGATTGCAGATACGCAGTATTTT.

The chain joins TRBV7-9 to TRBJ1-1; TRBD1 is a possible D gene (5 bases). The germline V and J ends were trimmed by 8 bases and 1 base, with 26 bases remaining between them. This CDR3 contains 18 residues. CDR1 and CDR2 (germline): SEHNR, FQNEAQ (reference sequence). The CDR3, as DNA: TGTGCCAGCGTAATGCGGGGGTGGGGCCTATCACCGAACACTGAAGCTTTCTTT. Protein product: CASVMRGWGLSPNTEAFF. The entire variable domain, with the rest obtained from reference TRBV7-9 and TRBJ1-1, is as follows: DTGVSQNPRHKITKRGQNVTFRCDPISEHNRLYWYRQTLGQGPEFLTYFQNEAQLEKSRLLSDRFSAERPKGSFSTLEIQRTEQGDSAMYLCASVMRGWGLSPNTEAFFGQGTRLTVV.

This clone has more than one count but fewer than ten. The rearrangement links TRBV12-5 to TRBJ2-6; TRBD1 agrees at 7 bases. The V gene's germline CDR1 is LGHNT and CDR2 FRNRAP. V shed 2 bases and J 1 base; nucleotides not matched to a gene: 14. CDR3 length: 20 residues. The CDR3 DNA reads TGTGCTAGTGGTTTGTCCCGGGACAGTGAGGTTCATTCTGGGGCCAACGTCCTGACTTTC. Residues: CASGLSRDSEVHSGANVLTF.

CDR3 bases: TGTGCCAGTAGAACGTTATCCAGGGGGGTCGGAACTGAAGCTTTCTTT. Protein sequence: CASRTLSRGVGTEAFF. The rearrangement uses TRBV19 and TRBJ1-1; 7 nucleotides align to TRBD1. The V segment lost 6 bases and the J segment 5 bases; nucleotides outside the gene matches: 15. The CDR3 spans 16 residues. The V gene's germline CDR1 is LNHDA and CDR2 SQIVND (reference sequence).

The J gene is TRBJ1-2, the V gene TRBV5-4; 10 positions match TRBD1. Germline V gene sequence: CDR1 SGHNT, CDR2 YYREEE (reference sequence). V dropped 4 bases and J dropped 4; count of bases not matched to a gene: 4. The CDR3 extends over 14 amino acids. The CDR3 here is CASSPRDRGYGYTF. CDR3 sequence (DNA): TGTGCCAGCAGCCCCCGGGACAGGGGCTATGGCTACACCTTC.

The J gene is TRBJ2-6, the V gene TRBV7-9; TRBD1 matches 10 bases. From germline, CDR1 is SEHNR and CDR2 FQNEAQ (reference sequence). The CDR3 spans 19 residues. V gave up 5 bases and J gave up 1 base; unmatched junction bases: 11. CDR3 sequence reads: CASSRRGRTGGSGANVLTF. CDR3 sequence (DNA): TGTGCCAGCAGCAGAAGGGGTAGGACAGGGGGTTCTGGGGCCAACGTCCTGACTTTC.

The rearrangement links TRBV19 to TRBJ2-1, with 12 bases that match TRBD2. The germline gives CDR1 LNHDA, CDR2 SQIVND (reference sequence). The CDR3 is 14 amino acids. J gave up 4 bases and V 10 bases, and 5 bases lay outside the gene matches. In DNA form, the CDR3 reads TGTGCCACCAGGACTAGCGGGGTTTACAATGAGCAGTTCTTC. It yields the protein CATRTSGVYNEQFF.

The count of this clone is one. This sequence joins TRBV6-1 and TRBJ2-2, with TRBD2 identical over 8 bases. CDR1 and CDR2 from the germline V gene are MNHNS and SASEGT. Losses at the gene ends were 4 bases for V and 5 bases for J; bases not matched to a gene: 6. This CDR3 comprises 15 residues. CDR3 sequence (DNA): TGTGCCAGCAGTGGACGGGGGGGCTGGACCGGGGAGCTGTTTTTT. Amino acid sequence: CASSGRGGWTGELFF.

The CDR3 loop reads CASSDVSGGYQETQYF. The DNA for the CDR3 is TGTGCCAGCAGTGACGTAAGCGGGGGGTACCAAGAGACCCAGTACTTC. The V call is TRBV2, the J call TRBJ2-5, with TRBD2 identical over 9 bases. Germline V gene data show CDR1 as SNHLY and CDR2 as FYNNEI. Trimming cost V 3 bases and J 0 bases; bases outside gene matches: 5. This CDR3 is built from 16 residues.

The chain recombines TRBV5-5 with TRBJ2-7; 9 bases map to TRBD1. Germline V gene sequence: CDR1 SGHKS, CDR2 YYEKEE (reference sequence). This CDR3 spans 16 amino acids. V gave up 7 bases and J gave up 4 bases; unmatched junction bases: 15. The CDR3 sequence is CASAPTSGTGFYEQYF. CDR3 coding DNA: TGTGCCAGCGCCCCCACCTCCGGGACAGGGTTTTACGAGCAGTACTTC.

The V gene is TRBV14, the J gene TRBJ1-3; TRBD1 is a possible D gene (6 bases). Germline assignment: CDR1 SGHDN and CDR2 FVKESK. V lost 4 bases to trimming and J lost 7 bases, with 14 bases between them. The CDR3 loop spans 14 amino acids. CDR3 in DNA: TGTGCCAGCAGCCGGGAGGGGGATTGGAACACCATATATTTT. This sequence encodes CASSREGDWNTIYF.

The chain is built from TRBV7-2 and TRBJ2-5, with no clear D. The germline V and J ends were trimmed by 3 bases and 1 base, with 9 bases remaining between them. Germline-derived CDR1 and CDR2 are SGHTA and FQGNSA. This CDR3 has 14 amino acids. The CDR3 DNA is TGTGCCAGCAGCTTTGCCGTCAGCCAAGAGACCCAGTACTTC. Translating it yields CASSFAVSQETQYF.

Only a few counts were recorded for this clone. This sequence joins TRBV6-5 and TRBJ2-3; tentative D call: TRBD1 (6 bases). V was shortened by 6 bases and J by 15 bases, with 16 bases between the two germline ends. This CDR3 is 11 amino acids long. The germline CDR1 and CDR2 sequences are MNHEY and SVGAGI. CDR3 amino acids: CASSTPGEQYF. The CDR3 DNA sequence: TGTGCCAGCAGCACCCCAGGGGAACAATATTTT.

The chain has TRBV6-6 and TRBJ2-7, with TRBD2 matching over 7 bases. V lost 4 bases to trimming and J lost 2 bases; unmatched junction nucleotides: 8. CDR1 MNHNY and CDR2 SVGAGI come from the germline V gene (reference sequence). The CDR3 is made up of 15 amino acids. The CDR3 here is CASSSRLAVAYEQYF. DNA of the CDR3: TGTGCCAGCAGTTCCAGGCTAGCGGTGGCCTACGAGCAGTACTTC.

The CDR3 spells CASSQEGVRGTEAFF. DNA of the CDR3: TGCGCCAGCAGCCAAGAAGGGGTACGAGGAACTGAAGCTTTCTTT. The V gene is TRBV4-1, the J gene TRBJ1-1; D might be TRBD1 (5 bases). The germline V and J ends were trimmed by 0 bases and 5 bases, with 13 bases remaining between them. Germline V CDR1 and CDR2: MGHRA, YSYEKL. The length of the CDR3 is 15 residues.

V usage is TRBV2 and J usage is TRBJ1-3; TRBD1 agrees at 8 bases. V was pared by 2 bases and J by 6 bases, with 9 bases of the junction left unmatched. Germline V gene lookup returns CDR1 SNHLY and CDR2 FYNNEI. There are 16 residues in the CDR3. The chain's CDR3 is CASSESTGVMENTIYF. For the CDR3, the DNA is TGTGCCAGCAGTGAATCGACAGGGGTTATGGAAAACACCATATATTTT. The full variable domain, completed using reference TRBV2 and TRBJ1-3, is EPEVTQTPSHQVTQMGQEVILRCVPISNHLYFYWYRQILGQKVEFLVSFYNNEISEKSEIFDDQFSVERPDGSNFTLKIRSTKLEDSAMYFCASSESTGVMENTIYFGEGSWLTVV.

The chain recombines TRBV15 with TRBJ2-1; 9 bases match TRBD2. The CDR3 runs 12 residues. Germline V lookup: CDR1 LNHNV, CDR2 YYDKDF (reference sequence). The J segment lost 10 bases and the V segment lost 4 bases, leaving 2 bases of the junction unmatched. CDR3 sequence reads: CATSTAGGEQFF. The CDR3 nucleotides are TGTGCCACCAGCACAGCGGGGGGCGAGCAGTTCTTC. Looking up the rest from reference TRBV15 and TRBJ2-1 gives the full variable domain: DAMVIQNPRYQVTQFGKPVTLSCSQTLNHNVMYWYQQKSSQAPKLLFHYYDKDFNNEADTPDNFQSRRPNTSFCFLDIRSPGLGDTAMYLCATSTAGGEQFFGPGTRLTVL.

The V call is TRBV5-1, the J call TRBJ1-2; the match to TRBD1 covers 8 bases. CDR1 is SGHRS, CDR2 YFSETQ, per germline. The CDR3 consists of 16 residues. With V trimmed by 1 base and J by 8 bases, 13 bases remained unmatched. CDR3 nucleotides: TGCGCCAGCAGCTTGTCCAGGACAGGGCACCCGGGCGGCTACACCTTC. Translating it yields CASSLSRTGHPGGYTF.

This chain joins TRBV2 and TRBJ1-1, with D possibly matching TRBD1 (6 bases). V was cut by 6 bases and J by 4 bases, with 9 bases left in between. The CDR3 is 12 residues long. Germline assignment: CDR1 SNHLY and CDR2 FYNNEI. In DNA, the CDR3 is TGTGCCAGCAGGGTGACAGGCACTGAAGCTTTCTTT. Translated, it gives CASRVTGTEAFF.

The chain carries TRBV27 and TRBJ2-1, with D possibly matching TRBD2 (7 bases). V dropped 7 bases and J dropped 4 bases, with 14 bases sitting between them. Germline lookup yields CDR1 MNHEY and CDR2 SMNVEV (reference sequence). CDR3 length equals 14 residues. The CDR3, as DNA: TGTGCCAGCACTTGGGGGGGCCCTTACAATGAGCAGTTCTTC. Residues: CASTWGGPYNEQFF.

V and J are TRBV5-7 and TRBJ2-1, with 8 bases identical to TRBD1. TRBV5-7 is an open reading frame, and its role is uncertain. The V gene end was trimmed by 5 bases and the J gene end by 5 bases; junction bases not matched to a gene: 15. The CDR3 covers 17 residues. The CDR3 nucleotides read TGTGCCAGCAGTCCGGACAGGGAGTTACACTTCAACAATGAGCAGTTCTTC. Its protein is CASSPDRELHFNNEQFF.

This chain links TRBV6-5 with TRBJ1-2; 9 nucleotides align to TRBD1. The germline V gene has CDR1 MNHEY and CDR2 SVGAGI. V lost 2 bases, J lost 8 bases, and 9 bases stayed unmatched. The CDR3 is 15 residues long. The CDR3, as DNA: TGTGCCAGCAGTTACGGGGACAGGGTGAGGGGAGGCTACACCTTC. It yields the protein CASSYGDRVRGGYTF.

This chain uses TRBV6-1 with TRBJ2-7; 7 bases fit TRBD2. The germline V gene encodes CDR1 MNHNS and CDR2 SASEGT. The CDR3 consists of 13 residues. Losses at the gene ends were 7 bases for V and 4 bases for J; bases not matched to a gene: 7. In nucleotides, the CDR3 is TGTGCCAGCACTATCCGGGAGGAATACGAGCAGTACTTC. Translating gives CASTIREEYEQYF.

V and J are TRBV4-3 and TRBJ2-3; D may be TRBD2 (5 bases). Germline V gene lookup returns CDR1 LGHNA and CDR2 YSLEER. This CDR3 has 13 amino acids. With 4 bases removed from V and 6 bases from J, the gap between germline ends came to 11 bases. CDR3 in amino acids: CASSPWTADTQYF. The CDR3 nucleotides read TGCGCCAGCAGCCCCTGGACTGCCGATACGCAGTATTTT.

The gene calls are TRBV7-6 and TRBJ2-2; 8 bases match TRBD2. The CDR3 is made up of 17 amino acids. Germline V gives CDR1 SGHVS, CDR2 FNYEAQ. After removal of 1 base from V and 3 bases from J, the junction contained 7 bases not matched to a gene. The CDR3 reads CASSLVRPSGHTGELFF. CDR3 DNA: TGTGCCAGCAGCTTAGTCCGGCCTAGCGGGCACACCGGGGAGCTGTTTTTT. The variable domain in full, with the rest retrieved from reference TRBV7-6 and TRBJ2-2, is GAGVSQSPRYKVTKRGQDVALRCDPISGHVSLYWYRQALGQGPEFLTYFNYEAQQDKSGLPNDRFSAERPEGSISTLTIQRTEQRDSAMYRCASSLVRPSGHTGELFFGEGSRLTVL.

CDR3 loop: CASSEGVHYEQYF. The CDR3 DNA follows: TGTGCCAGCAGTGAAGGAGTGCACTACGAGCAGTACTTC. This chain connects TRBV7-6 to TRBJ2-7; D unclear. V lost 6 bases to trimming and J lost 3 bases, with 12 bases between them. Germline values: CDR1 SGHVS, CDR2 FNYEAQ. The CDR3 is made up of 13 amino acids.

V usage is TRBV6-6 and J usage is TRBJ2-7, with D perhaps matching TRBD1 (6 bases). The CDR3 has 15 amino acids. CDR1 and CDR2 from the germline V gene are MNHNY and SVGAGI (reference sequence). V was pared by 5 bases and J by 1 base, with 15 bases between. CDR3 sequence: CASSSPLDSSYEQYF. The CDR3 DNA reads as TGTGCCAGCAGTAGTCCGTTGGACAGTTCCTACGAGCAGTACTTC.

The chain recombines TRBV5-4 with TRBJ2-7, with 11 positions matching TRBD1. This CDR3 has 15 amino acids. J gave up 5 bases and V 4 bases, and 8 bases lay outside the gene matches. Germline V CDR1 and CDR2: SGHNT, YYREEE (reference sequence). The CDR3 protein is CASSPDLGQGDEQYF. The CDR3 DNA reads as TGTGCCAGCAGCCCGGACCTGGGACAGGGGGACGAGCAGTACTTC. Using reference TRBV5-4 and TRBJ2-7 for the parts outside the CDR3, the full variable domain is ETGVTQSPTHLIKTRGQQVTLRCSSQSGHNTVSWYQQALGQGPQFIFQYYREEENGRGNFPPRFSGLQFPNYSSELNVNALELDDSALYLCASSPDLGQGDEQYFGPGTRLTVT.

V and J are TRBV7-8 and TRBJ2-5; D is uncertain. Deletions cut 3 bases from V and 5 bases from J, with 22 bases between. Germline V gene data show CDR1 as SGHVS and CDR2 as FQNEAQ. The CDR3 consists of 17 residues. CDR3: CASSFLEASVIRETQYF. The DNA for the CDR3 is TGTGCCAGCAGCTTCCTTGAGGCCTCCGTTATTAGGGAGACCCAGTACTTC.

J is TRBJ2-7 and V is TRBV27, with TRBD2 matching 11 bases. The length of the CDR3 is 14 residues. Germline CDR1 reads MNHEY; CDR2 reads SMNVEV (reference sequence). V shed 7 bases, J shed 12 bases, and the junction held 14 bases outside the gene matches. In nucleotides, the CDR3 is TGTGCCAGCAAACCGAGGACTAGCGGGTGCCCTTGGTACTTC. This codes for CASKPRTSGCPWYF.